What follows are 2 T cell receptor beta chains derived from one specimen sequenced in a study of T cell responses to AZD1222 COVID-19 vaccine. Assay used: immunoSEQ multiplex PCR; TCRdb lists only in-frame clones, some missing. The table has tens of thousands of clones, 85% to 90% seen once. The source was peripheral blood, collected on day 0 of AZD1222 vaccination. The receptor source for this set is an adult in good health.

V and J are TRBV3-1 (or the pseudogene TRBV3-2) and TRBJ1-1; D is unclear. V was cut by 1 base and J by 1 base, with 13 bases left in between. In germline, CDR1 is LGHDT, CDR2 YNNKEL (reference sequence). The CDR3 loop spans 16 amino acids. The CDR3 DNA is TGTGCCAGCAGCCAAGTCACAGTCAGAACGAACACTGAAGCTTTCTTT. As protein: CASSQVTVRTNTEAFF.

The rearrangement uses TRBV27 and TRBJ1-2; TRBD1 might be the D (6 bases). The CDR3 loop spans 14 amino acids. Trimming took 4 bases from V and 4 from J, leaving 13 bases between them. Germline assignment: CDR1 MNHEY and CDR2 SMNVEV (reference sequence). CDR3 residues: CASSSRPGAYGYTF. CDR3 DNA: TGTGCCAGCAGTTCCCGCCCAGGGGCCTATGGCTACACCTTC.